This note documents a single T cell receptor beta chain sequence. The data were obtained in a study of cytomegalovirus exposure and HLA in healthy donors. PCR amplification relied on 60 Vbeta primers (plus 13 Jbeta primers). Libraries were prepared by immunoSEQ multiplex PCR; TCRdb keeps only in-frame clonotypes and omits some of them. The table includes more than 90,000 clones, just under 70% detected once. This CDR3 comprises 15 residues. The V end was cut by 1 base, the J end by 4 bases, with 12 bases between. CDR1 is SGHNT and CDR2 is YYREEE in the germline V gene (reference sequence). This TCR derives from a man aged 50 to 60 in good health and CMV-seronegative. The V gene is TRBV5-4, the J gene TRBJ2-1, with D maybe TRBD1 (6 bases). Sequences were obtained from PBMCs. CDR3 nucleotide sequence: TGTGCCAGCAGCTTGACAGGGTGGGGATACAATGAGCAGTTCTTC. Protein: CASSLTGWGYNEQFF.